Included here is one TCR beta chain sequence, with context. Its antigen remains unidentified. This entry comes from a study of cytotoxic CD8 clonotypes in ibrutinib-treated CLL. Whole-study context: The patient breakdown showed 11 relapsed/refractory and approximately 14 treatment-naive cases, with under 18 IGHV unmutated. Sequenced samples delivered averages of roughly 260,000 productive templates and 80,000 to 100,000 productive rearrangements.

Study-level results: For progressing versus sustained-remission patients, sampling times were not the same. Clonality correlated strongly with circulating CD8+ T cells and exceeded age-matched healthy donors at baseline.

Clones were sequenced by immunoSEQ multiplex PCR, and TCRdb holds only the in-frame ones, with some missing. The sample holds approximately 53,000 clones, over 65% seen once. This CDR3 comprises 16 residues. V trimming: 0 bases; J trimming: 5 bases; junction bases outside the gene matches: 8. This receptor was identified in a human donor with chronic lymphocytic leukemia. The chain uses TRBV23-1 and TRBJ2-7; 9 bases line up with TRBD1. TRBV23-1 carries the ORF label, with uncertain function. Here the sequenced sample was PBMCs, taken after 24 months of ibrutinib treatment. CDR3 residues: CASSQSGGQGCHEQYF. CDR3 nucleotides: TGCGCCAGCAGTCAATCGGGGGGACAGGGATGCCACGAGCAGTACTTC.